The 22 T cell receptor beta chains below come from one sample, sequenced in a study of CD8+ T cells in alopecia areata. Regarding treatment: oral pan-JAK inhibitor, 5-10 mg twice daily. RNA was extracted and reverse transcribed into cDNA as the sequencing template. Only in-frame clones appear in the TCRdb table, and some are missing; sequencing was by immunoSEQ multiplex PCR. Of about 200,000 clones in the sample, more than 45% are singletons; the top ten hold roughly 1.5%. Sequenced material: CD4+ T cells sorted from blood, taken at week 4, from a patient treated with tofacitinib. These receptors were obtained from a human donor with alopecia areata.

V and J are TRBV7-2 and TRBJ1-2; perhaps TRBD1 as D (5 bases). The CDR3 runs to 14 residues. Germline CDR1 and CDR2: SGHTA and FQGNSA. Trimming shortened V by 0 bases and J by 7 bases, and 12 bases separated the two germline ends. In nucleotides, the CDR3 is TGTGCCAGCAGCTTAGCACAGGTTCGAGGTGGCTACACCTTC. Amino acid sequence: CASSLAQVRGGYTF.

The rearrangement links TRBV6-1 to TRBJ2-1; D unclear. Germline CDR1 MNHNS, CDR2 SASEGT. V dropped 8 bases and J dropped 6 bases, with 11 bases sitting between them. The CDR3 spans 12 residues. The CDR3 DNA follows: TGTGCCAGCCGAATCTTAGGCAATGAGCAGTTCTTC. Translated, it gives CASRILGNEQFF.

V and J are TRBV9 and TRBJ1-1; the D gene is possibly TRBD1 (5 bases). The CDR3 sequence is 13 residues long. V was shortened by 2 bases and J by 4 bases, with 9 bases between the two germline ends. Germline-derived CDR1 and CDR2 are SGDLS and YYNGEE. Written as DNA, the CDR3 is TGTGCCAGCAGCGTCGGGGGTATCACTGAAGCTTTCTTT. This codes for CASSVGGITEAFF.

Turning to this clone: Additional DNA sequences in this sample encode the identical CDR3. The chain has TRBV30 and TRBJ1-5; a weak D match, TRBD1 (6 bases). V was pared by 0 bases and J by 6 bases, with 9 bases between. The V gene's germline CDR1 is GTSNPN and CDR2 SVGIG (reference sequence). The CDR3 contains 13 residues. CDR3 bases: TGTGCCTGGAGTGTACAGGGAGGTCAGCCCCAGCATTTT. It yields the protein CAWSVQGGQPQHF.

The V and J genes are TRBV6-1 and TRBJ1-5, with 8 bases lining up with TRBD1. The CDR3 spans 16 residues. Per the germline V gene, CDR1 is MNHNS and CDR2 is SASEGT. Trimming at V came to 4 bases and at J to 0 bases, leaving 5 bases not matched to a gene. The CDR3 DNA reads TGTGCCAGCAGTGGGAGGACAGGGAATAGCAATCAGCCCCAGCATTTT. Its protein is CASSGRTGNSNQPQHF.

The chain joins TRBV7-9 to TRBJ1-4; D call uncertain. This CDR3 is built from 14 residues. Germline-derived CDR1 and CDR2 are SEHNR and FQNEAQ (reference sequence). With 0 bases removed from V and 6 bases from J, the gap between germline ends came to 8 bases. DNA of the CDR3: TGTGCCAGCAGCTTAGCGGCAGACGATGAAAAACTGTTTTTT. Translating it yields CASSLAADDEKLFF.

V gene TRBV29-1 combines with J gene TRBJ1-1; a possible D gene is TRBD1 (5 bases). The V gene's germline CDR1 is SQVTM and CDR2 ANQGSEA. This CDR3 contains 15 residues. With 4 bases removed from V and 0 bases from J, the gap between germline ends came to 15 bases. The CDR3 here is CSVARARVMNTEAFF. In DNA, the CDR3 is TGCAGCGTTGCCAGGGCACGAGTAATGAACACTGAAGCTTTCTTT.

Here the CDR3 DNA reads TGCGCCAGCAGCCAAGATCGTACAGGGGGAGGAGAAAAACTGTTTTTT. It yields the protein CASSQDRTGGGEKLFF. The chain is built from TRBV4-1 and TRBJ1-4; TRBD1 agrees at 8 bases. The CDR3 has 16 amino acids. Trimming at V came to 0 bases and at J to 8 bases, leaving 8 bases not matched to a gene. The V gene's germline CDR1 is MGHRA and CDR2 YSYEKL.

The V call is TRBV19, the J call TRBJ2-7, with a tentative D call TRBD2 (5 bases). The CDR3 totals 13 residues. Trimming took 3 bases from V and 3 from J, leaving 9 bases between them. Looked up from germline, CDR1 is LNHDA and CDR2 is SQIVND (reference sequence). The chain's CDR3 is CASSMYGSYEQYF. The DNA for the CDR3 is TGTGCCAGTAGTATGTATGGGAGCTACGAGCAGTACTTC. The whole variable domain, filled in from reference TRBV19 and TRBJ2-7, reads DGGITQSPKYLFRKEGQNVTLSCEQNLNHDAMYWYRQDPGQGLRLIYYSQIVNDFQKGDIAEGYSVSREKKESFPLTVTSAQKNPTAFYLCASSMYGSYEQYFGPGTRLTVT.

This clone was seen a single time. V and J are TRBV30 and TRBJ1-4, with 7 bases that match TRBD1. The V and J ends lost 2 bases and 8 bases, in that order; junction bases with no gene match: 11. From germline, CDR1 is GTSNPN and CDR2 SVGIG (reference sequence). CDR3 size: 15 residues. The CDR3 nucleotides read TGTGCCTGGAGTTCAGGGGGGCCGAAAGGCGAAAAACTGTTTTTT. It specifies CAWSSGGPKGEKLFF.

CDR3 region: CATGQGVGAGELFF. In DNA, the CDR3 is TGTGCCACCGGACAGGGGGTCGGCGCCGGGGAGCTGTTTTTT. This rearrangement joins TRBV15 to TRBJ2-2; TRBD1 matches 10 bases. Germline CDR1 LNHNV, CDR2 YYDKDF (reference sequence). The V and J ends lost 8 bases and 6 bases, in that order; junction bases with no gene match: 6. The CDR3 length is 14 residues. Based on the CDR3 plus reference TRBV15 and TRBJ2-2, the full variable domain is DAMVIQNPRYQVTQFGKPVTLSCSQTLNHNVMYWYQQKSSQAPKLLFHYYDKDFNNEADTPDNFQSRRPNTSFCFLDIRSPGLGDTAMYLCATGQGVGAGELFFGEGSRLTVL.

The V and J genes are TRBV30 and TRBJ1-2; D is perhaps TRBD1 (5 bases). There are 12 residues in the CDR3. From germline, CDR1 is GTSNPN and CDR2 SVGIG (reference sequence). V lost 2 bases to trimming and J lost 7 bases, with 11 bases between them. CDR3 region: CAWSSSGTGYTF. CDR3 DNA sequence: TGTGCCTGGAGTTCATCGGGGACTGGCTACACCTTC.

The chain links TRBV30 to TRBJ2-7; D may correspond to TRBD1 or TRBD2 (6 bases each). CDR1 is GTSNPN and CDR2 is SVGIG in the germline V gene (reference sequence). V dropped 0 bases and J dropped 4 bases, with 13 bases sitting between them. This CDR3 is built from 14 residues. CDR3 sequence (DNA): TGTGCCTGGAGTGTAGACCGGGGGCCATACGAGCAGTACTTC. Protein sequence: CAWSVDRGPYEQYF. Full variable domain (remainder filled in from reference TRBV30 and TRBJ2-7): SQTIHQWPATLVQPVGSPLSLECTVEGTSNPNLYWYRQAAGRGLQLLFYSVGIGQISSEVPQNLSASRPQDRQFILSSKKLLLSDSGFYLCAWSVDRGPYEQYFGPGTRLTVT.

This clone occurred a few times. Here the CDR3 reads CASSSNRGSAGHYSNQPQHF. The CDR3 DNA reads TGTGCCAGCAGCTCGAACAGGGGATCTGCAGGACACTATAGCAATCAGCCCCAGCATTTT. The chain joins TRBV5-8 to TRBJ1-5, with 7 bases that match TRBD1. V lost 3 bases and J lost 0; bases outside the gene matches: 18. This CDR3 comprises 20 residues. The V gene's germline CDR1 is SGHTS and CDR2 YDEGEE.

The chain uses TRBV29-1 and TRBJ1-1; D unclear. The CDR3 is 13 residues long. CDR1 and CDR2 (germline): SQVTM, ANQGSEA. V gave up 6 bases and J gave up 5 bases, with 16 bases separating them. The CDR3 region has the DNA TGCAGCGTGGCGATTGGAGTTTGGACTGAAGCTTTCTTT. Translating gives CSVAIGVWTEAFF.

This chain connects TRBV9 to TRBJ2-7; D ambiguous. The CDR3 has 14 residues. V dropped 0 bases and J dropped 4 bases, with 11 bases sitting between them. The V gene's germline CDR1 is SGDLS and CDR2 YYNGEE. The CDR3 spells CASSVGATFYEQYF. In DNA, the CDR3 is TGTGCCAGCAGCGTAGGCGCCACTTTTTACGAGCAGTACTTC.

The chain links TRBV28 to TRBJ2-7; D is undetermined. Germline CDR1 and CDR2: MDHEN and SYDVKM. Trimming cost V 4 bases and J 2 bases, with 12 bases left between them. The CDR3 is 14 amino acids. The CDR3 sequence: CASSSLGPTYEQYF. The DNA of the CDR3 is TGTGCCAGCAGTTCCTTAGGGCCTACCTACGAGCAGTACTTC.

This clone was counted a few times. The V gene is TRBV14, the J gene TRBJ2-1; D might be TRBD2 (5 bases). V lost 5 bases, J lost 2 bases, and 10 bases lay in between. The CDR3 extends over 14 amino acids. Germline V lookup: CDR1 SGHDN, CDR2 FVKESK. For the CDR3, the DNA is TGTGCCAGCAGCTCCCCCGGGGCCTACAATGAGCAGTTCTTC. Translated, it gives CASSSPGAYNEQFF.

This sequence joins TRBV4-1 and TRBJ1-2; D call uncertain. This CDR3 region has 12 residues. The V end lost 4 bases, the J end lost 8 bases, and 11 bases lay between the germline ends. Looked up from germline, CDR1 is MGHRA and CDR2 is YSYEKL. The CDR3 protein is CASSLGGTGYTF. The CDR3 nucleotides read TGCGCCAGCAGCCTCGGAGGTACGGGCTACACCTTC.

This clone was seen a few times. V usage is TRBV27 and J usage is TRBJ1-2, with D hard to call. Trimming took off 6 bases at V and 8 bases at J, with 16 bases between the two ends. CDR3 length equals 13 residues. Germline lookup yields CDR1 MNHEY and CDR2 SMNVEV (reference sequence). The CDR3 coding sequence is TGTGCCAGCAGCACTGGGCCAATCAACGGCTACACCTTC. It yields the protein CASSTGPINGYTF.

In nucleotides, the CDR3 is TGTGCCAGCAGCCTTCGGACAGGGGACGAGCAGTACTTC. This codes for CASSLRTGDEQYF. This chain joins TRBV11-1 and TRBJ2-7; 9 positions match TRBD1. V shed 5 bases, J shed 5 bases, and the junction held 4 bases outside the gene matches. Looked up from germline, CDR1 is SGHAT and CDR2 is FQDESV (reference sequence). This CDR3 has 13 amino acids. The entire variable domain, with the rest obtained from reference TRBV11-1 and TRBJ2-7, is as follows: EAEVAQSPRYKITEKSQAVAFWCDPISGHATLYWYRQILGQGPELLVQFQDESVVDDSQLPKDRFSAERLKGVDSTLKIQPAELGDSAMYLCASSLRTGDEQYFGPGTRLTVT.

The chain links TRBV5-4 to TRBJ1-1; D unresolved. This CDR3 comprises 11 residues. Deletions cut 3 bases from V and 6 bases from J, with 6 bases between. Looked up from germline, CDR1 is SGHNT and CDR2 is YYREEE (reference sequence). This CDR3 is CASSYGSEAFF. For the CDR3, the DNA is TGTGCCAGCAGCTATGGCTCTGAAGCTTTCTTT. Complete variable domain (other parts from reference TRBV5-4 and TRBJ1-1): ETGVTQSPTHLIKTRGQQVTLRCSSQSGHNTVSWYQQALGQGPQFIFQYYREEENGRGNFPPRFSGLQFPNYSSELNVNALELDDSALYLCASSYGSEAFFGQGTRLTVV.